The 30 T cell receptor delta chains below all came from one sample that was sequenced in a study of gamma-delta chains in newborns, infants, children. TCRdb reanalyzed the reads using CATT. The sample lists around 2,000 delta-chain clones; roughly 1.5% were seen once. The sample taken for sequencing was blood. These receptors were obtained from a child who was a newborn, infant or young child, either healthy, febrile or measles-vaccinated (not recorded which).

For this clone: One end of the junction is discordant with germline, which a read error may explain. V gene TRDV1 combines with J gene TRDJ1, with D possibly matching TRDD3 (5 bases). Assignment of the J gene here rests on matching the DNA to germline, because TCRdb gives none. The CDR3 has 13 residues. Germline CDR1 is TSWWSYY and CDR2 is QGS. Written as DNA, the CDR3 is TGTGCTCGTGGGGAAAGCCGAAAACCCATACTCATCTTT. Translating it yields CARGESRKPILIF.

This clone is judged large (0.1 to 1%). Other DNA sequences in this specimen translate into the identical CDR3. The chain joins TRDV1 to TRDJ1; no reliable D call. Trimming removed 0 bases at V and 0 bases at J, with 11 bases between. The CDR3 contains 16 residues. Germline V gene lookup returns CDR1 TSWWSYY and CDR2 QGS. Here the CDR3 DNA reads TGTGCTCTTGGGGAACTATTAACCCATCACACCGATAAACTCATCTTT. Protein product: CALGELLTHHTDKLIF.

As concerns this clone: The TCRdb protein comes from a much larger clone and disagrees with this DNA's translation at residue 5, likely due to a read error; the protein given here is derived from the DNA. The CDR3 loop is CALGKRMHPTDKLIF. DNA of the CDR3: TGCGCTCTTGGGAAACGTATGCACCCCACCGATAAACTCATCTTT. The chain joins TRDV1 to TRDJ1, with unresolved D. In germline, CDR1 is TSWWSYY, CDR2 QGS. The CDR3 is made up of 15 amino acids.

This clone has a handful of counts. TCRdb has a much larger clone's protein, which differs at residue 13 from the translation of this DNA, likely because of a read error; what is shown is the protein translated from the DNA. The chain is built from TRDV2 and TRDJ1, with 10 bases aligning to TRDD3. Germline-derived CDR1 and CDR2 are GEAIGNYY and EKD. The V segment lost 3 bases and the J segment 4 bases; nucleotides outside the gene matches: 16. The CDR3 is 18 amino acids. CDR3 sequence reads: CACDRILLGDSYIDKLIF. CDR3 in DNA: TGTGCCTGTGACCGAATATTACTGGGGGATTCTTACATCGATAAACTCATCTTT.

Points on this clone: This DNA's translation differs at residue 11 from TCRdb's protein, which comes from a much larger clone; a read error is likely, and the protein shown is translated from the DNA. CDR3 sequence (DNA): TGTGCCTCCTACCCACTGGGGGATATGTCAACTTTGACAGCACAACTCTTCTTT. It is translated as CASYPLGDMSTLTAQLFF. V usage is TRDV3 and J usage is TRDJ2; 11 bases are a match to TRDD3. CDR1 is TVYSNPD and CDR2 is GDNSRS in the germline V gene (reference sequence). This CDR3 comprises 18 residues. V was pared by 4 bases and J by 0 bases, with 13 bases of the junction left unmatched.

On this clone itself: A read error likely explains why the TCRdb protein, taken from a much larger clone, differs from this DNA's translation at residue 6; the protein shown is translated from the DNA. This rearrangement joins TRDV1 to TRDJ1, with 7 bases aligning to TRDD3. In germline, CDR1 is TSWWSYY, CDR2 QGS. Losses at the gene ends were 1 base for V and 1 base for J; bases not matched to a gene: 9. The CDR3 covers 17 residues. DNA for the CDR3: TGTGCTCTTGGGGAACAGGATACGGGGGGCCCCACCGATAAACTCATCTTT. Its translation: CALGEQDTGGPTDKLIF.

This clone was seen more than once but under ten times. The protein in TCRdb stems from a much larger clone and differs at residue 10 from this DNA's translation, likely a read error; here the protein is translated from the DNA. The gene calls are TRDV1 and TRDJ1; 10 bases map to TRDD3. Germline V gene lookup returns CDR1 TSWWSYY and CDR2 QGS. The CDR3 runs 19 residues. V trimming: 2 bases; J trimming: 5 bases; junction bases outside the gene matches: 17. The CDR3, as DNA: TGTGCTCTTGGGGAAGGGAGCTACGAAATGGGGGATACAGGGGATAAACTCATCTTT. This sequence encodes CALGEGSYEMGDTGDKLIF.

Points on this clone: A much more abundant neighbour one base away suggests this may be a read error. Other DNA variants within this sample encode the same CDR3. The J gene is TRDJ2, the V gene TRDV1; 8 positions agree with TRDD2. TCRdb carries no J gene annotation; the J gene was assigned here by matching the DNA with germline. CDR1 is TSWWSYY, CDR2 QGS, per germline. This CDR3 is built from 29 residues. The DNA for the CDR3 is TGTGCTCTTGGGGATCCATGGCGGGCTTCCTACGGGGCCATACCTGCACTATTAACCGGTGAAGTTTTGACGGCACAACTCTTCTTT. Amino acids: CALGDPWRASYGAIPALLTGEVLTAQLFF.

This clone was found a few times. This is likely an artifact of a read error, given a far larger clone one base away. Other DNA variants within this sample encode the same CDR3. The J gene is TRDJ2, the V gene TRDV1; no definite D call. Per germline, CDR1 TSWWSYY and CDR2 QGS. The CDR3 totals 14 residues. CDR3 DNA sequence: TGTGCTCTTGGGGAACTTGGTTTGGTGGCACAACTATTCTTT. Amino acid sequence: CALGELGLVAQLFF.

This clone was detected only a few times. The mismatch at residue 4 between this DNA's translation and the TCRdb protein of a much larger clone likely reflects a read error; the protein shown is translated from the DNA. CDR3 loop: CALVEPYFGMCWGILYTDKLIF. CDR3 coding DNA: TGTGCTCTTGTGGAACCGTACTTTGGTATGTGCTGGGGGATACTTTACACCGATAAACTCATCTTT. V usage is TRDV1 and J usage is TRDJ1; 11 positions match TRDD3. CDR1 is TSWWSYY, CDR2 QGS, per germline. This CDR3 contains 22 residues.

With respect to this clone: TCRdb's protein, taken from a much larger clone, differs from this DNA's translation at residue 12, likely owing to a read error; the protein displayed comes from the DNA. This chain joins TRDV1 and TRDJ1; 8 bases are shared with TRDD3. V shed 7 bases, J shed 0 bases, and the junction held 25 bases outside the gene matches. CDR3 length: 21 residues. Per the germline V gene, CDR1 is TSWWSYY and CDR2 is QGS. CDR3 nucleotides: TGTGCTCTTGCGCGGTCGATACCGTACTGGGGGGTGCCCCAGTACACCGATAAACTCATCTTT. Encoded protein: CALARSIPYWGVPQYTDKLIF.

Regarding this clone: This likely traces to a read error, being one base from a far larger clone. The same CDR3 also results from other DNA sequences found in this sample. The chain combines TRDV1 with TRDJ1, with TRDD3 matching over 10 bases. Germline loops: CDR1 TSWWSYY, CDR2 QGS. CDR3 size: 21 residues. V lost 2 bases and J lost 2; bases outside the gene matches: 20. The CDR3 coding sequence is TGTGCTCTTGGGGAAGTCCCTTTTTACTGGGGGATTTCGCGATCTACCGATAAACTCATCTTT. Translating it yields CALGEVPFYWGISRSTDKLIF.

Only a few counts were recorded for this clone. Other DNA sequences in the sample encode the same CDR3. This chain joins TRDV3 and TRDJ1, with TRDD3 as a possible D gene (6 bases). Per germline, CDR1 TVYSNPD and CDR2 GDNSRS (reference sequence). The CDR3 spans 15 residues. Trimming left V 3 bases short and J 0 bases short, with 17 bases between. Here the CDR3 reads CAFRLPGDNTDKLIF. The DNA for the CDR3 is TGTGCCTTCCGTCTTCCGGGGGACAACACCGATAAACTCATCTTT.

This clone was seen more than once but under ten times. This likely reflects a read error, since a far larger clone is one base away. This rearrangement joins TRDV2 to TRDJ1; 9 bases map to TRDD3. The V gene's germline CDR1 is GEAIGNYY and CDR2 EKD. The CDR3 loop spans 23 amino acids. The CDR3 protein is CARDTGHIVGVPTSRGYGDKLIF. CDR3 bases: TGTGCCCGTGACACCGGACACATAGTTGGGGTTCCTACGTCGAGGGGATACGGCGATAAACTCATCTTT.

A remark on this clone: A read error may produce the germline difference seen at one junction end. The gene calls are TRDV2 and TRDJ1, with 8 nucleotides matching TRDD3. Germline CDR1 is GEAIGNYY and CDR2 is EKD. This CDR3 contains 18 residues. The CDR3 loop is CACDTGYWGSPHADKLTF. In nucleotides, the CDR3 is TGTGCCTGTGACACCGGTTACTGGGGGTCCCCGCACGCCGATAAACTCACCTTT.

The chain's CDR3 is CACDSWGIRSSWDTRQMFF. CDR3 DNA sequence: TGTGCCTGTGACAGCTGGGGGATACGTAGCTCCTGGGACACCCGACAGATGTTTTTC. The V and J genes are TRDV2 and TRDJ3; the match to TRDD3 covers 12 bases. CDR3 length: 19 residues. V gave up 2 bases and J gave up 0 bases; unmatched junction bases: 4. Per germline, CDR1 GEAIGNYY and CDR2 EKD.

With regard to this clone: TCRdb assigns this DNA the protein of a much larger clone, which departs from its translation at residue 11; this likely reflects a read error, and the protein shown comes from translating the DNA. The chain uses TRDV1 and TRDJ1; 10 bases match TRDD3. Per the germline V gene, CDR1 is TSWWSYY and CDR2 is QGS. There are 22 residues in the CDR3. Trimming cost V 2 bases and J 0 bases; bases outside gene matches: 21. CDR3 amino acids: CALGEVQSYPMGDTGYTDKLIF. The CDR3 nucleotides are TGTGCTCTTGGGGAAGTCCAATCCTACCCAATGGGGGATACAGGGTACACCGATAAACTCATCTTT.

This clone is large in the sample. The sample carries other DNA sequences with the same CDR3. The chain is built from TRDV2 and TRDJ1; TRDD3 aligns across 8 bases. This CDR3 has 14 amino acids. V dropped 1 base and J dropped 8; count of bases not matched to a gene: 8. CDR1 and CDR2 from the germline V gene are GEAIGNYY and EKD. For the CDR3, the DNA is TGTGCCTGTGACACTTCCAGCTGGGGGACGAAACTCATCTTT. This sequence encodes CACDTSSWGTKLIF.

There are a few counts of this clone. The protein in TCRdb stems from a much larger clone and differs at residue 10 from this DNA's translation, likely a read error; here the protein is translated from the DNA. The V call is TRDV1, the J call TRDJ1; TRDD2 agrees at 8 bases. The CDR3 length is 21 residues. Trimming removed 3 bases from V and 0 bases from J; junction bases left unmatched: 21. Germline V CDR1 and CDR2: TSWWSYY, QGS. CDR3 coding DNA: TGTGCTCTTGGGGACGACTTCCTACGTGTTGCTGGACCGATTCACACCGATAAACTCATCTTT. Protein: CALGDDFLRVAGPIHTDKLIF.

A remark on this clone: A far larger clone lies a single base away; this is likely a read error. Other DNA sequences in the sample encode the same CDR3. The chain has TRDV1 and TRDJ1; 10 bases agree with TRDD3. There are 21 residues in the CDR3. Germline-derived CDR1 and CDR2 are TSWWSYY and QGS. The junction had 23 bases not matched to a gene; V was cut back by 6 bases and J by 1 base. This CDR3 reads CALGEVPFYWGISRSTDKLIF. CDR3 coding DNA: TGTGCTCTTGGAGAAGTCCCTTTTTACTGGGGGATTTCGCGATCCACCGATAAACTCATCTTT.

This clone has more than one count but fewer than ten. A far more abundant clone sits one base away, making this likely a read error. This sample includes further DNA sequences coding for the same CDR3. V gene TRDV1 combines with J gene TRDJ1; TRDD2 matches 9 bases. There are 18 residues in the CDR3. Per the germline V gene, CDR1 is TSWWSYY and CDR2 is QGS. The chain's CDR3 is CALGDRPSYVGYTDKLIF. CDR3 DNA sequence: TGCGCTCTTGGGGATCGACCTTCCTACGTAGGATACACCGATAAACTCATCTTT.

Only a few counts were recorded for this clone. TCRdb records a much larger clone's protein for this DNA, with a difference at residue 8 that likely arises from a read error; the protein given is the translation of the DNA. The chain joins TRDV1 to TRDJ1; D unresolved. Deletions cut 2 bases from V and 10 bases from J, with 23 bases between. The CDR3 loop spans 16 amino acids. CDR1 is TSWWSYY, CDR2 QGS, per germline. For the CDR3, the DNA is TGTGCTCTTGGGGAATTCCCCCGCTCAGGCAGAACTAGACTCATCTTT. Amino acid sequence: CALGEFPRSGRTRLIF.

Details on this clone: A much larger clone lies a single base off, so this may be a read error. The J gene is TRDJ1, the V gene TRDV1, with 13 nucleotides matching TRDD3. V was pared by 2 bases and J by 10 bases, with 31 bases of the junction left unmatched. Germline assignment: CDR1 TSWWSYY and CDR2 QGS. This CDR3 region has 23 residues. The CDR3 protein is CALGEIAAYGNYWGIRQDGGLIF. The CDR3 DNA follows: TGTGCTCTTGGGGAAATAGCTGCCTACGGTAACTACTGGGGGATACGTCAAGACGGAGGACTCATCTTT.

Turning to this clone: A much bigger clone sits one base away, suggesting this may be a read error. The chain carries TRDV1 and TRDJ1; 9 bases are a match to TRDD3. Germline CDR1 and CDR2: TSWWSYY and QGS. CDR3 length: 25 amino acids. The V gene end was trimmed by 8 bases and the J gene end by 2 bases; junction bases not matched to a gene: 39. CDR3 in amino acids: CALPPRGKSPGGTGGPQGRTDKLIF. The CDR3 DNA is TGTGCTCTTCCACCTCGTGGTAAATCGCCCGGAGGGACTGGGGGACCACAGGGTAGGACCGATAAACTCATCTTT.

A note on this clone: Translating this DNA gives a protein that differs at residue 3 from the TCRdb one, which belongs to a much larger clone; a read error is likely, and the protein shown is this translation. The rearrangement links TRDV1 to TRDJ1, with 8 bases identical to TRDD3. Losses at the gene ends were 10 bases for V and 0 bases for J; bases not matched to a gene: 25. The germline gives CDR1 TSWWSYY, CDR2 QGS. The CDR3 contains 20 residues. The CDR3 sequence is CAPIRVCTGGRGSDTDKLIF. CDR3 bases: TGTGCTCCCATACGTGTCTGTACTGGGGGTAGGGGTTCCGACACCGATAAACTCATCTTT.

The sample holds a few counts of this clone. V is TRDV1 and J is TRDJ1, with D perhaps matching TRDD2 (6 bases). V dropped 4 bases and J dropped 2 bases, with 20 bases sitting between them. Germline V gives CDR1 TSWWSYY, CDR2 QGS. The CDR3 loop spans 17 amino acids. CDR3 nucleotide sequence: TGTGCTCTTGGGGCGTCCTACCCGCCCCTGTTAACCGATAAACTCATCTTT. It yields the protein CALGASYPPLLTDKLIF.

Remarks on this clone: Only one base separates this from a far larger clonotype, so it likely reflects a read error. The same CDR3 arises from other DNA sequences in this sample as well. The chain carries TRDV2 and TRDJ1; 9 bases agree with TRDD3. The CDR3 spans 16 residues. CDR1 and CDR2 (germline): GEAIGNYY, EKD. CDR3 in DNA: TGTGCCTGTGACCAGAGTACTGGGGGACACACCGATAAACTCATATTT. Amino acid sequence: CACDQSTGGHTDKLIF.

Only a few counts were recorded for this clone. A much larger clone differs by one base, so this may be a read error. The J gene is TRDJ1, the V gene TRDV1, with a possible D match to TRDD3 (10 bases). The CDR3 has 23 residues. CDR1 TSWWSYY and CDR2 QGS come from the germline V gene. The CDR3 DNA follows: TGTGCTCTTGGGAAGCGGGCCTTCCTACCTATTACTGGGGGATCCCTCTACACCGATAAACTCACCTTT. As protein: CALGKRAFLPITGGSLYTDKLTF.

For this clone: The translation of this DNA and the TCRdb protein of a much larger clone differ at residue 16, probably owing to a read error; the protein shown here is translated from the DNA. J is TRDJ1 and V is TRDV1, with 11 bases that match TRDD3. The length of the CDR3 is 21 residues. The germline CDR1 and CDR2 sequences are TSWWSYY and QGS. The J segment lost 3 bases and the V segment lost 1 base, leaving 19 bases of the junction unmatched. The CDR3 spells CALGEPPAPMGDTPYADKLIF. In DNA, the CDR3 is TGTGCTCTTGGGGAACCTCCCGCTCCGATGGGGGATACGCCTTACGCCGATAAACTCATCTTT.

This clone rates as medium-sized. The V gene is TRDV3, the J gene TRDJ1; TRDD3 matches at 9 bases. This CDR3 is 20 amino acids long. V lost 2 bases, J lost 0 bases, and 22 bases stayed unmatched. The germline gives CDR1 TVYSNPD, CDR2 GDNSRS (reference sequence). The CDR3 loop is CAFSSCLPEYWGTYTDKLIF. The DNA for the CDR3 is TGTGCCTTTTCCTCGTGCCTTCCTGAGTACTGGGGGACCTACACCGATAAACTCATCTTT.